The T cell receptor (beta chain) under discussion was sequenced for a study of CD8+CD57+ T cells in acquired aplastic anemia. Study at large: Sorted CD4+ plus CD8+ cells gave DNA averaging about 3.2 ug.

CDR1 and CDR2 from the germline V gene are SQVTM and ANQGSEA. The CDR3 contains 19 residues. With 1 base clipped from V and 6 bases from J, the junction kept 16 bases outside the gene matches. There are many counts of this clonotype. Antigen specificity is unknown. TCR beta VDJ combinations and CDR3 sequences were profiled from genomic DNA. MiXCR, run by TCRdb on the reads, gives a single entry per CDR3 protein. The sample records around 250,000 distinct CDR3 sequences, 56% being singletons. Findings of the study overall: Overlap between patients and controls comprised about 28 CD8+ CDR3 sequences.

The sequence derives from a human donor with severe aplastic anemia or a healthy control (not recorded which). The genes are TRBV29-1 and TRBJ2-3, with 13 bases identical to TRBD2. Sequenced: sorted CD4+, CD8+, or CD8+CD57+ T cells (not recorded which) from PBMCs. The CDR3 reads CSVEAGFGTSGALQDTQYF. CDR3 DNA sequence: TGCAGCGTTGAAGCGGGGTTTGGGACTAGCGGGGCCCTTCAGGATACGCAGTATTTT.